This TCR beta chain was retrieved from a study of CD8 T cells in ankylosing spondylitis. The study, taken as a whole, reports: Apparently characteristic of ankylosing spondylitis blood was a TCR beta motif (roughly eight highly homologous variants). Both synovial fluid and blood in reactive arthritis had previously been reported to carry some motif variants. The study looked at matched synovial fluid samples from ankylosing spondylitis patients. Disease-linked clones were reported to be significantly enriched there.

This clonotype was recorded a few times. What it binds is not known. This CDR3 region has 10 residues. Between the trimmed V and J ends, which lost 6 bases and 6 bases, there was a span of 7 bases. The germline CDR1 and CDR2 sequences are DFQATT and SNEGSKA (reference sequence). TCRdb independently ran MiXCR on the 5' RACE reads; one entry per CDR3 protein. This table has 200,000 to 250,000 distinct CDR3 sequences, approximately 10% appearing once. The sequence came from a male donor with ankylosing spondylitis or in good health (not recorded which). What was sequenced was blood, either unsorted or a sorted T cell fraction (not recorded which). The chain couples TRBV20-1 to TRBJ2-3; D is uncertain. The DNA for the CDR3 is TGCAGTGCGCCCACGGATACGCAGTATTTT. As protein: CSAPTDTQYF.